This T cell receptor (beta chain) was profiled in a study of blood T cell repertoires in COVID-19. Looking at the study overall: Material from acute and convalescent COVID-19 was sourced from the United States, Italy and Spain. PBMCs, B-cell-depleted T cells, or T cells provided the cDNA or gDNA that made up the material.

Germline V lookup: CDR1 LGHDT, CDR2 YNNKEL (reference sequence). The CDR3 is made up of 15 amino acids. Trimming pared 1 base from V and 7 bases from J, leaving 14 bases between. Per the original methods: Nucleated cell number was recorded as an estimate derived from reference gene primer amplification. TCRdb keeps only in-frame clones here, not all; method: immunoSEQ multiplex PCR. Clonal size and the V and J genes are those of that table, whereas D and trimming came from the DNA. The repertoire holds under 500,000 clones, with around 89% as singletons. The source of this sequence is a woman aged 25 to 39 with acute or convalescent COVID-19. This sequence joins TRBV3-1 (or the pseudogene TRBV3-2) and TRBJ2-4; D might be TRBD2 (6 bases). The sequenced material came from peripheral blood. The DNA for the CDR3 is TGTGCCAGCAGCCAAGTGGGAGGCGCAGGTAACATTCAGTACTTC. Translated: CASSQVGGAGNIQYF.